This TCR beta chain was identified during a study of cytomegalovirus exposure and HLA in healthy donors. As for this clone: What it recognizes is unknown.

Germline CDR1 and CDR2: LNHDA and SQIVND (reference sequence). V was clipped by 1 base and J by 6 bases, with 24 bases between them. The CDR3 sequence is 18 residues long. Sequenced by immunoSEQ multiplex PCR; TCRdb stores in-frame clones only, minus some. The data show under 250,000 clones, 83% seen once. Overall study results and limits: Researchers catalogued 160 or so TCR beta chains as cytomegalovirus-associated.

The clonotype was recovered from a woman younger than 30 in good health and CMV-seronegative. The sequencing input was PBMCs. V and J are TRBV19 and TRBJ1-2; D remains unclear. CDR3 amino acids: CASSIAWYKERTWDGYTF. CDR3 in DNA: TGTGCCAGTAGTATAGCTTGGTACAAAGAGAGGACCTGGGATGGCTACACCTTC.